The sequence of this T cell receptor beta chain was determined in a study of T cell responses to AZD1222 COVID-19 vaccine. The study's findings and limits: Baseline serostatus was positive in only a handful of AZD1222 recipients. Donors were mostly white British, more females; clonal diversity possibly underestimated. Reportedly, nearly half of unique spike TCRs recognized epitopes outside B.1.351/B.1.1.7 mutations. CD4 TCRs associated with vaccination spanned spike, dominating at 160-218 and 743-854.

The table came from immunoSEQ multiplex PCR; TCRdb's copy has only in-frame clones and leaves some out. The sample lists 100,000 to 130,000 clones, approximately 88% occurring once. Details on this clone: Its cognate antigen is unknown.

V shed 2 bases and J shed 6 bases, with 11 bases lying between them. The CDR3 extends over 14 amino acids. Germline CDR1 and CDR2: SGHRS and YFSETQ. This clonotype was obtained from an adult in good health. This specimen was peripheral blood, taken on day 0 of AZD1222 vaccination. The rearrangement uses TRBV5-1 and TRBJ2-2, with D possibly being TRBD1 or TRBD2 (5 bases each). CDR3 region: CASSFTGDPGELFF. In DNA form, the CDR3 reads TGCGCCAGCAGCTTCACTGGGGACCCCGGGGAGCTGTTTTTT.